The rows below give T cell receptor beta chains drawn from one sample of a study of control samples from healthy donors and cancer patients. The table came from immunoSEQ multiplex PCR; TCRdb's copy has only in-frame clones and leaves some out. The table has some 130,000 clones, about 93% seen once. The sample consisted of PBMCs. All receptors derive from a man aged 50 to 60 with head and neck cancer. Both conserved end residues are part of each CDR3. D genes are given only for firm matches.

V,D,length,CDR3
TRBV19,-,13,CASTAGFKNIQYF
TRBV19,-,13,CASSIPGGTEAFF
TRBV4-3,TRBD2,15,CASSLQKTSRDTQYF
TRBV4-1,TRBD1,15,CASSPGQVSYNEQFF
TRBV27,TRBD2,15,CASSLYGGGRNEQFF
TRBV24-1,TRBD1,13,CATSDPPGGEQFF
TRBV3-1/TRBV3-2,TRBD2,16,CASSQSGGLSYNEQFF
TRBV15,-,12,CATSRPGYEQYF
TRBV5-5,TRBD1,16,CASSGQEFSGANVLTF
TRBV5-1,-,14,CASSFVRAQETQYF
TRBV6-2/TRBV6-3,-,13,CASSYWEDTEAFF
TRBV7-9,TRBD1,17,CASSSYRGRANTGELFF
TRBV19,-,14,CASKPQGTNYGYTF
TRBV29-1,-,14,CSVVAGGVENTIYF
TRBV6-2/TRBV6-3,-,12,CASSRRGETQYF
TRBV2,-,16,CASSALSPHTLNEQFF
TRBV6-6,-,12,CASSPPASEAFF
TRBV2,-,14,CASSESPSNSPLHF
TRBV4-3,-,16,CASSQHAGVGVGTQYF
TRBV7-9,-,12,CASSLDGDEQYF
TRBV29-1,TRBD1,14,CSVQLQGVSYEQYF
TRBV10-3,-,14,CAISGRGGNTEAFF